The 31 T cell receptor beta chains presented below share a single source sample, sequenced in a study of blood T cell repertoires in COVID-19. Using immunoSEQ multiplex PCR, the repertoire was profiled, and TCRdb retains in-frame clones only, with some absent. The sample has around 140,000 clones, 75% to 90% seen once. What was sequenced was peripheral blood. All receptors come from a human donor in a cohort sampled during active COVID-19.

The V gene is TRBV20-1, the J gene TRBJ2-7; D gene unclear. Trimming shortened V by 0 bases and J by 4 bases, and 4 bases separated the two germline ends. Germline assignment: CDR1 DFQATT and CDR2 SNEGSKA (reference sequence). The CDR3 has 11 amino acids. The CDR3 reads CSARDSYEQYF. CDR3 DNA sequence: TGCAGTGCTAGAGATTCGTACGAGCAGTACTTC.

The DNA of the CDR3 is TGTGCCAGCAGCCCATCGGGACAGGGGGATGAAAAACTGTTTTTT. It encodes CASSPSGQGDEKLFF. The V gene is TRBV5-4, the J gene TRBJ1-4; 11 positions agree with TRBD1. The CDR3 contains 15 residues. From germline, CDR1 is SGHNT and CDR2 YYREEE (reference sequence). Trimming cost V 4 bases and J 6 bases; bases outside gene matches: 5.

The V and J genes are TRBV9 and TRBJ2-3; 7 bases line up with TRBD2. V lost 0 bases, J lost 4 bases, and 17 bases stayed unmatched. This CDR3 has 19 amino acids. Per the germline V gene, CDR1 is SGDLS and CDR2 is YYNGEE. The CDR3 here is CASSVGSRLAGELSDTQYF. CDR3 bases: TGTGCCAGCAGCGTAGGGTCTCGGCTCGCGGGGGAATTATCAGATACGCAGTATTTT.

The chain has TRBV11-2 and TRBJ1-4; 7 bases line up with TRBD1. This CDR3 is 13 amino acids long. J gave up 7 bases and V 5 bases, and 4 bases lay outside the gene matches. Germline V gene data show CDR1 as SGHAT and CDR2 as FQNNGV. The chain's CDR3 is CASSLTGSEKLFF. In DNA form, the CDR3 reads TGTGCCAGCAGCCTGACAGGGAGTGAAAAACTGTTTTTT.

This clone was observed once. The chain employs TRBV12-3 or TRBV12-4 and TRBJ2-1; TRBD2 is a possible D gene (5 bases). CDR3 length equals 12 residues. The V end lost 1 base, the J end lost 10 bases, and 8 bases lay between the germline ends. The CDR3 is CASSLGEGEQFF. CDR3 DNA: TGTGCCAGCAGTTTAGGTGAGGGCGAGCAGTTCTTC.

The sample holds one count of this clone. This CDR3 reads CASSTTGMNTEAFF. CDR3 nucleotides: TGCGCCAGCAGCACGACAGGTATGAACACTGAAGCTTTCTTT. This sequence joins TRBV5-1 and TRBJ1-1, with D possibly TRBD1 on 6 matching bases. This CDR3 contains 14 residues. CDR1 and CDR2 from the germline V gene are SGHRS and YFSETQ. With 4 bases removed from V and 0 bases from J, the gap between germline ends came to 10 bases.

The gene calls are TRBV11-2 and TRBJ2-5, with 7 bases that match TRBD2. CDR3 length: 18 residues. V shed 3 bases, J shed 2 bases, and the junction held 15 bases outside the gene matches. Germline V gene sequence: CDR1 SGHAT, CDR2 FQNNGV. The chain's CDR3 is CASSLTGGTRARQETQYF. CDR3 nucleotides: TGTGCCAGCAGCTTGACGGGAGGCACCCGAGCACGACAAGAGACCCAGTACTTC.

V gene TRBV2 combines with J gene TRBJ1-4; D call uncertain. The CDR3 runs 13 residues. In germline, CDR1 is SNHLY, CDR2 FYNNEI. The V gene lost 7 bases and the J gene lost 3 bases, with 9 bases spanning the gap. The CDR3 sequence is CASMRSANEKLFF. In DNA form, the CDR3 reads TGTGCCAGCATGAGAAGCGCTAATGAAAAACTGTTTTTT.

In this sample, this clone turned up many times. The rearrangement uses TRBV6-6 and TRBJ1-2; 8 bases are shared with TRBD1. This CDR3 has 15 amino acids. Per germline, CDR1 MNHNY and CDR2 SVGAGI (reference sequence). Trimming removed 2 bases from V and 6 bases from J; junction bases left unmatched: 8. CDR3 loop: CASSYLKTGVNGYTF. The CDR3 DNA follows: TGTGCCAGCAGTTACCTCAAGACAGGGGTTAATGGCTACACCTTC.

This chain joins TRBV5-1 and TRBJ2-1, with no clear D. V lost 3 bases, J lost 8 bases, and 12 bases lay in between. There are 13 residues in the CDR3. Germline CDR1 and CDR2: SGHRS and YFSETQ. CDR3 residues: CASSSIPEDEQFF. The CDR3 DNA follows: TGCGCCAGCAGCTCAATCCCCGAGGATGAGCAGTTCTTC.

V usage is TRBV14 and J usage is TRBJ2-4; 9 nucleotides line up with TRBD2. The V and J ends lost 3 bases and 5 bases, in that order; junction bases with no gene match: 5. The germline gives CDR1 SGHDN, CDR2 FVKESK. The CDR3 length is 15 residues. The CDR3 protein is CASSHYGLAQNIQYF. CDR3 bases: TGTGCCAGCAGCCATTATGGACTAGCGCAAAACATTCAGTACTTC.

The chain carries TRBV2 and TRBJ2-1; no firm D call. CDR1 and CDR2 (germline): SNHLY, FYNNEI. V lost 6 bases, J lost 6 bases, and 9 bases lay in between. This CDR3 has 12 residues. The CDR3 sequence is CASRRLPNEQFF. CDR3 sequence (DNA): TGTGCCAGCAGGAGGCTCCCCAATGAGCAGTTCTTC.

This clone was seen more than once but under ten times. The CDR3 here is CASSTSVNTEAFF. The CDR3 region has the DNA TGTGCCAGCAGTACCTCAGTGAACACTGAAGCTTTCTTT. This chain joins TRBV6-5 and TRBJ1-1; D not resolved. The germline V and J ends were trimmed by 5 bases and 0 bases, with 7 bases remaining between them. This CDR3 region has 13 residues. The V gene's germline CDR1 is MNHEY and CDR2 SVGAGI.

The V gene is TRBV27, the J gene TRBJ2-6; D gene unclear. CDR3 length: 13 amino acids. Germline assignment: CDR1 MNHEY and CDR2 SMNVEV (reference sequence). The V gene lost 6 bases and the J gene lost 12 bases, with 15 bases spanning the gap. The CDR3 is CASSPSSTRVLTF. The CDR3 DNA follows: TGTGCCAGCAGCCCCTCCTCCACGCGCGTCCTGACTTTC.

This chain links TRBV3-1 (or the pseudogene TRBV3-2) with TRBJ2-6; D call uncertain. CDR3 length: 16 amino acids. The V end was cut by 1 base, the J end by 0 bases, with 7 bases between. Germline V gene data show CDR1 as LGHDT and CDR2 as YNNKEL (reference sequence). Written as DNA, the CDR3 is TGTGCCAGCAGCCAAGTTCGCGGCTCTGGGGCCAACGTCCTGACTTTC. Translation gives CASSQVRGSGANVLTF.

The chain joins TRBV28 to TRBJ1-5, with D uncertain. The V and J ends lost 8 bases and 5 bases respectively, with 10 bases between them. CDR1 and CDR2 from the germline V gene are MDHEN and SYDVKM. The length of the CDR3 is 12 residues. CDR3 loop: CASSFLDQPQHF. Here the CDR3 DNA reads TGTGCCAGCTCTTTCCTAGATCAGCCCCAGCATTTT.

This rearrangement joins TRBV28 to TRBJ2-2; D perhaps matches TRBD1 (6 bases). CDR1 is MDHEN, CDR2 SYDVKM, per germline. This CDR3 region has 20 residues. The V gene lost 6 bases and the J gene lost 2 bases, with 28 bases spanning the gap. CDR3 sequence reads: CASSPSRDTISAENTGELFF. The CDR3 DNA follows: TGTGCCAGCAGCCCCAGCCGGGACACCATTTCCGCAGAAAACACCGGGGAGCTGTTTTTT.

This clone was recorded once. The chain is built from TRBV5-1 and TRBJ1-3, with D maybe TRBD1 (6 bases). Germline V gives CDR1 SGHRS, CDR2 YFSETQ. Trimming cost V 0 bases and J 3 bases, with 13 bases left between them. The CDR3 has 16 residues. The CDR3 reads CASSLAGADRGNTIYF. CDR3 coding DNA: TGCGCCAGCAGCTTGGCAGGGGCAGACCGTGGAAACACCATATATTTT.

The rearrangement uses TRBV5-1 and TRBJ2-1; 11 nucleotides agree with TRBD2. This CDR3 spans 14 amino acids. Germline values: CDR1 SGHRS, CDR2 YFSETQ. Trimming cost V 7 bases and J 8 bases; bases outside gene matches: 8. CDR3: CASGSGRARDEQFF. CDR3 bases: TGCGCCAGCGGTAGCGGGAGGGCCAGGGATGAGCAGTTCTTC.

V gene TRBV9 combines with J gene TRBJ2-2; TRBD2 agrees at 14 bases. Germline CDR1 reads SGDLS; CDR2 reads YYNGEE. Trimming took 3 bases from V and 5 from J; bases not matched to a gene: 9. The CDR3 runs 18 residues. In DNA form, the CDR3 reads TGTGCCAGCAGCGACGAGGGACTAGCGGGAGTTTATACCGGGGAGCTGTTTTTT. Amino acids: CASSDEGLAGVYTGELFF.

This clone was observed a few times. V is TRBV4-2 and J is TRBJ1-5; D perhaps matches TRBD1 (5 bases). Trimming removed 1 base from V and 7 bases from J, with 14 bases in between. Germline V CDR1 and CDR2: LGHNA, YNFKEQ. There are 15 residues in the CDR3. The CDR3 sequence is CASSQAAGLYQPQHF. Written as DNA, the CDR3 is TGTGCCAGCAGCCAAGCTGCAGGGCTATACCAGCCCCAGCATTTT.

The CDR3 protein is CATSRDLVPGGYGYGYTF. CDR3 bases: TGTGCCACCAGCAGAGATCTGGTACCAGGGGGCTACGGCTATGGCTACACCTTC. V is TRBV15 and J is TRBJ1-2, with 8 nucleotides matching TRBD1. V was pared by 0 bases and J by 4 bases, with 13 bases of the junction left unmatched. The CDR3 totals 18 residues. The germline V gene encodes CDR1 LNHNV and CDR2 YYDKDF (reference sequence).

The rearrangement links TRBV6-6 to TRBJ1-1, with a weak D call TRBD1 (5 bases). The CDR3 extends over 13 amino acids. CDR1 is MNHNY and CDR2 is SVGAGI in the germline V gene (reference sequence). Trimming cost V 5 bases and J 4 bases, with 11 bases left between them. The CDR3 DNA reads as TGTGCCAGCAGTGGGGGGAGGGGCACTGAAGCTTTCTTT. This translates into CASSGGRGTEAFF.

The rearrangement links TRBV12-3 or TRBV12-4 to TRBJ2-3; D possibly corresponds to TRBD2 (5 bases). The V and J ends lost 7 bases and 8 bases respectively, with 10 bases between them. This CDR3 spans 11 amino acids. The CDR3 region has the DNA TGTGCCAGCACCTTAGAGGGTACGCAGTATTTT. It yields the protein CASTLEGTQYF.

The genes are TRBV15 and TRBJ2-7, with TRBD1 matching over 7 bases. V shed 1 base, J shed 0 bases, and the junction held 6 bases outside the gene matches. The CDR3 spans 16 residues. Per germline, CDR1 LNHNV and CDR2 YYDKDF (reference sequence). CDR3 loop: CATSRVPGTVSYEQYF. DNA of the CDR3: TGTGCCACCAGCAGAGTCCCCGGGACAGTCTCCTACGAGCAGTACTTC. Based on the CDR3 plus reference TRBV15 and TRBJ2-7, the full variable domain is DAMVIQNPRYQVTQFGKPVTLSCSQTLNHNVMYWYQQKSSQAPKLLFHYYDKDFNNEADTPDNFQSRRPNTSFCFLDIRSPGLGDTAMYLCATSRVPGTVSYEQYFGPGTRLTVT.

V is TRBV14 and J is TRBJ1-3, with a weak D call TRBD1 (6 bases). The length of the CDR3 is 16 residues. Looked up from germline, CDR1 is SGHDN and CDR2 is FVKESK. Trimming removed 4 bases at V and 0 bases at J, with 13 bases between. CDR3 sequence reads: CASSRLQGTSGNTIYF. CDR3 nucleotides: TGTGCCAGCAGCCGATTACAGGGAACCTCTGGAAACACCATATATTTT.

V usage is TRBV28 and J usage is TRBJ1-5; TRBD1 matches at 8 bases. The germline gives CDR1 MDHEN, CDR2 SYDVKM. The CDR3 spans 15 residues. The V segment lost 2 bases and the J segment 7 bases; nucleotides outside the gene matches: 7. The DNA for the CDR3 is TGTGCCAGCAGTTTACGGCAGGGGGCAGGACAGCCCCAGCATTTT. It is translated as CASSLRQGAGQPQHF.

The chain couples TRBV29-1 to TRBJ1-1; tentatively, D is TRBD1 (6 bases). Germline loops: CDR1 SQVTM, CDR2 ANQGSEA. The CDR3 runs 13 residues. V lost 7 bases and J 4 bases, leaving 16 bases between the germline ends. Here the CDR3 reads CSGSYRVGTEAFF. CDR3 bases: TGCAGCGGGAGCTACAGGGTAGGCACTGAAGCTTTCTTT.

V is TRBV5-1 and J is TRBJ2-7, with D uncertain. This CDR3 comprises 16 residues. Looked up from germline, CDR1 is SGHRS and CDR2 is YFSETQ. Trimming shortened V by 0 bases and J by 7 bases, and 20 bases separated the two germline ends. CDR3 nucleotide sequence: TGCGCCAGCAGCTTGGAGTGGCAGGTCCCCGTTAAAGAGCAGTACTTC. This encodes CASSLEWQVPVKEQYF.

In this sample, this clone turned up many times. For the CDR3, the DNA is TGTGCCAGCAGCTCCCGGGACAGGGCCTCCGGGGAGCTGTTTTTT. Its protein is CASSSRDRASGELFF. The chain joins TRBV7-9 to TRBJ2-2; 9 bases map to TRBD1. The CDR3 runs 15 residues. In germline, CDR1 is SEHNR, CDR2 FQNEAQ (reference sequence). V dropped 4 bases and J dropped 6; count of bases not matched to a gene: 6.

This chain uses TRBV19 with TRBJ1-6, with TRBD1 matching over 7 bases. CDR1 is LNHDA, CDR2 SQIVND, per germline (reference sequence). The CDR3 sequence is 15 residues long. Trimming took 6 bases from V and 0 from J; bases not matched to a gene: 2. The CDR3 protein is CASSNRGSYNSPLHF. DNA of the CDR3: TGTGCCAGTAGCAACAGGGGCTCCTATAATTCACCCCTCCACTTT.